The rows below give T cell receptor beta chains drawn from one sample of a study of identical twins. From the 5' RACE reads, TCRdb called clonotypes with MiXCR, one entry per CDR3 protein. The sample shows around 960,000 distinct CDR3 sequences, 12% of them seen only once. These same records also appear under a second study, on yellow fever vaccine responses in identical twins.

Input material: PBMCs. These receptors were taken from a woman younger than 35 in good health. CDR3s include the opening cysteine and the closing phenylalanine or tryptophan. D genes are given only for firm matches. Where a row states a size, it is once, few, many or the class of an expanded clone; other rows omit it.

CDR3,DNA,V,J,D,size
CASSSWGLSNYGYTF,TGTGCCAGCAGCTCCTGGGGCCTCTCTAACTATGGCTACACCTTC,TRBV11-2,TRBJ1-2,.,.
CASSSRSTGELFF,TGTGCCAGCAGCTCCAGGTCCACCGGGGAGCTGTTTTTT,TRBV7-9,TRBJ2-2,.,.
CSVAWTSGDRRGEQFF,TGCAGCGTAGCTTGGACTAGCGGGGACAGAAGGGGTGAGCAGTTCTTC,TRBV29-1,TRBJ2-1,TRBD2,.
CASSQGPRGPYNEQFF,TGCGCCAGCAGCCAAGGCCCTAGGGGGCCCTACAATGAGCAGTTCTTC,TRBV4-1,TRBJ2-1,TRBD1,.
CASSFTGGTYNEQFF,TGTGCCAGCAGTTTTACAGGGGGGACCTACAATGAGCAGTTCTTC,TRBV27,TRBJ2-1,TRBD1,.
CASSLLLTSVGEQFF,TGTGCCAGCAGTTTACTGCTTACCAGCGTTGGTGAGCAGTTCTTC,TRBV12-3/TRBV12-4,TRBJ2-1,.,many
CASSATVNYGYTF,TGTGCCAGCAGTGCGACAGTTAACTATGGCTACACCTTC,TRBV12-3/TRBV12-4,TRBJ1-2,.,many
CASRLGQGYEQYF,TGTGCCAGCAGGTTGGGACAGGGCTACGAGCAGTACTTC,TRBV25-1,TRBJ2-7,TRBD1,few
CSARAGLAEAGAQYF,TGCAGTGCTAGGGCCGGACTAGCGGAGGCTGGAGCCCAGTACTTC,TRBV20-1,TRBJ2-5,TRBD2,few
CATSDLSSGHYNEQFF,TGTGCCACCAGTGATTTATCCAGCGGGCACTACAATGAGCAGTTCTTC,TRBV24-1,TRBJ2-1,.,.
CASSFLGRKETQYF,TGTGCCAGCAGCTTTTTGGGCCGCAAGGAGACCCAGTACTTC,TRBV5-6,TRBJ2-5,.,.
CSIRLAGAFPTDTQYF,TGCAGCATCAGACTAGCGGGAGCGTTTCCGACAGATACGCAGTATTTT,TRBV29-1,TRBJ2-3,TRBD2,many
CASRHLEGFRADTQYF,TGTGCCAGCCGCCACCTTGAGGGATTCAGGGCAGATACGCAGTATTTT,TRBV28,TRBJ2-3,.,few
CASSLAPGGTQETQYF,TGTGCCAGCAGCTTGGCTCCGGGGGGGACTCAAGAGACCCAGTACTTC,TRBV5-4,TRBJ2-5,TRBD2,.
CSVVGVHEQFF,TGCAGCGTTGTCGGGGTTCATGAGCAGTTCTTC,TRBV29-1,TRBJ2-1,.,few